This entry lists 3 T cell receptor beta chains sequenced from one sample in a study of shared clonotypes between healthy human individuals. The method was immunoSEQ multiplex PCR; TCRdb's version includes in-frame clones alone and lacks a portion of them. The sample consists of hundreds of thousands of clones, 55% to 85% of them appearing once. Material for sequencing was memory CD4+ T cells sorted from blood. Subset meaning: CD45RA-negative fraction. These receptors were taken from a woman in her twenties or thirties in good health.

This clone was observed at least ten times. The chain has TRBV18 and TRBJ2-5; tentatively, D is TRBD1 (5 bases). The CDR3 runs to 15 residues. V was trimmed by 0 bases and J by 3 bases, leaving 11 bases between them. Germline CDR1 and CDR2: KGHSH and LQKENI. The CDR3 here is CASSPPATAKETQYF. The CDR3 DNA is TGTGCCAGCTCACCACCGGCGACAGCGAAAGAGACCCAGTACTTC.

The chain has TRBV15 and TRBJ1-1, with D hard to call. V was pared by 3 bases and J by 1 base, with 9 bases between. This CDR3 region has 14 residues. CDR1 is LNHNV and CDR2 is YYDKDF in the germline V gene (reference sequence). CDR3 DNA sequence: TGTGCCACCAGCAGGCTAGGCAAGAACACTGAAGCTTTCTTT. Amino acid sequence: CATSRLGKNTEAFF.

The chain couples TRBV9 to TRBJ2-7; possibly TRBD1 or TRBD2 for D (5 bases each). Trimming pared 4 bases from V and 7 bases from J, leaving 15 bases between. This CDR3 comprises 13 residues. In germline, CDR1 is SGDLS, CDR2 YYNGEE. CDR3 coding DNA: TGTGCCAGCAGCCCGGGGACCTCGCGGGAGCAGTACTTC. It translates to CASSPGTSREQYF.